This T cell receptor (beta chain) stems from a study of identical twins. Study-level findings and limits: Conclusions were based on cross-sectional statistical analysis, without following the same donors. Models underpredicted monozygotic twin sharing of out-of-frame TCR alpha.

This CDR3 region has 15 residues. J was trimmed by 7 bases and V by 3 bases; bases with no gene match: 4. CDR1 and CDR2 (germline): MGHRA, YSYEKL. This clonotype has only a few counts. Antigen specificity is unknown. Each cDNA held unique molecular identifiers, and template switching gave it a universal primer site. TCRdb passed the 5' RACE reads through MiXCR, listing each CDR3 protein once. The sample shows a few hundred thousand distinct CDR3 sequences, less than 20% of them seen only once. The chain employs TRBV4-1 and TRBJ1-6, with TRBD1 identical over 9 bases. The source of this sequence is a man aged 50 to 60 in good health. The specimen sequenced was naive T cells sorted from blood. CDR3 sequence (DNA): TGCGCCAGCAGCCACCGGGACAGGGAGAATTCACCCCTCCACTTT. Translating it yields CASSHRDRENSPLHF.